This TCR beta chain appears in the sequencing data of a study of beta chain features in type 1 diabetes. Notes on this clone: The antigen remains unidentified.

This CDR3 is built from 16 residues. Per the germline V gene, CDR1 is SEHNR and CDR2 is FQNEAQ (reference sequence). The V and J ends lost 6 bases and 0 bases respectively, with 17 bases between them. General study findings and limits: Whether HLA type affects TCRB rearrangement stayed undetermined in the present work.

Expressed TCRB transcripts were sequenced after all isolated RNA was converted to cDNA. Assay used: immunoSEQ multiplex PCR; TCRdb lists only in-frame clones, some missing. The sample consists of roughly 610,000 clones, 15% to 18% of them appearing once. Source material: naive CD4+ T cells from blood. This sequence originates from a young man in good health. The chain uses TRBV7-9 and TRBJ1-1; D unresolved. The CDR3 is CASSPSGPGMNTEAFF. The CDR3 DNA is TGTGCCAGCAGTCCCTCCGGGCCGGGGATGAACACTGAAGCTTTCTTT.